The 20 T cell receptor beta chains given below trace back to one sample, sequenced in a study of cytomegalovirus exposure and HLA in healthy donors. Both 60 Vbeta primers and 13 Jbeta primers went into the PCR. Assay: immunoSEQ multiplex PCR; the TCRdb copy retains only in-frame clones and omits some. The table has approximately 150,000 clones, roughly 70% seen once; the top ten hold less than 3%. Sequencing input: PBMCs. The receptors derive from a woman aged 40 to 50 in good health and CMV-seropositive.

The chain combines TRBV6-6 with TRBJ2-5; 9 nucleotides agree with TRBD1. The CDR3 spans 16 residues. From germline, CDR1 is MNHNY and CDR2 SVGAGI (reference sequence). V was clipped by 6 bases and J by 2 bases; unmatched bases: 10. The CDR3 DNA reads as TGTGCCAGCAGATCGACGGACAGGGGAAGACAAGAGACCCAGTACTTC. Protein sequence: CASRSTDRGRQETQYF.

This clone showed up just a few times. V and J are TRBV9 and TRBJ2-1; 8 positions agree with TRBD2. The junction had 6 bases not matched to a gene; V was cut back by 0 bases and J by 1 base. From germline, CDR1 is SGDLS and CDR2 YYNGEE. The CDR3 length is 17 residues. The CDR3 loop is CASSVGLAGSSYNEQFF. The CDR3 nucleotides are TGTGCCAGCAGCGTAGGCTTAGCGGGGTCATCCTACAATGAGCAGTTCTTC.

The CDR3 DNA reads TGCGCCAGCAGCCTACAGGGGGTTACTGAAGCTTTCTTT. Its translation is CASSLQGVTEAFF. The chain combines TRBV4-1 with TRBJ1-1; 8 bases align to TRBD1. The CDR3 is 13 amino acids. CDR1 is MGHRA and CDR2 is YSYEKL in the germline V gene. The V segment lost 4 bases and the J segment 5 bases; nucleotides outside the gene matches: 3.

As to this clone: One junction end disagrees with the germline gene, perhaps due to a read error. CDR3 coding DNA: TGTGCCAGCAGTTTATCGTTGGACAATCAGCCCCAGAATTTT. As protein: CASSLSLDNQPQNF. The chain uses TRBV27 and TRBJ1-5; perhaps TRBD1 as D (5 bases). Germline V lookup: CDR1 MNHEY, CDR2 SMNVEV (reference sequence). This CDR3 contains 14 residues.

The rearrangement uses TRBV7-2 and TRBJ1-5; 8 positions agree with TRBD1. The V and J ends lost 5 bases and 1 base, in that order; junction bases with no gene match: 4. CDR1 and CDR2 (germline): SGHTA, FQGNSA. The CDR3 is made up of 15 amino acids. The CDR3 DNA reads TGTGCCAGCAGCCCTGACAGGGGAAGCAATCAGCCCCAGCATTTT. Its translation: CASSPDRGSNQPQHF.

This clone has a handful of counts. The sample contains more than one DNA sequence encoding this CDR3. The rearrangement uses TRBV5-4 and TRBJ2-3, with TRBD2 as a possible D gene (7 bases). This CDR3 contains 16 residues. Germline V gives CDR1 SGHNT, CDR2 YYREEE (reference sequence). V lost 2 bases and J lost 4, with 17 bases in between. The DNA for the CDR3 is TGTGCCAGCAGCTTCCTAGGGACGGGGGGCGCAGATACGCAGTATTTT. This encodes CASSFLGTGGADTQYF.

The rearrangement uses TRBV27 and TRBJ1-1, with 12 bases aligning to TRBD1. With 2 bases clipped from V and 7 bases from J, the junction kept 2 bases outside the gene matches. From germline, CDR1 is MNHEY and CDR2 SMNVEV (reference sequence). This CDR3 is 14 amino acids long. In nucleotides, the CDR3 is TGTGCCAGCAGTTTAGGGACAGGGGGCAATGAAGCTTTCTTT. Protein product: CASSLGTGGNEAFF.

The chain employs TRBV19 and TRBJ1-1, with 7 bases lining up with TRBD1. CDR1 and CDR2 (germline): LNHDA, SQIVND (reference sequence). Trimming at V came to 7 bases and at J to 1 base, leaving 12 bases not matched to a gene. The CDR3 has 16 residues. CDR3 region: CASMGGTGQRNTEAFF. The CDR3 region has the DNA TGTGCCAGTATGGGGGGAACGGGACAGAGGAACACTGAAGCTTTCTTT.

The chain links TRBV6-5 to TRBJ1-6, with 9 bases that match TRBD1. The CDR3 has 14 amino acids. V dropped 5 bases and J dropped 6; count of bases not matched to a gene: 2. Germline V gene sequence: CDR1 MNHEY, CDR2 SVGAGI. The CDR3 nucleotides are TGTGCCAGCAGTGGGGGACAGGGTAATTCACCCCTCCACTTT. This gives the protein CASSGGQGNSPLHF.

The rearrangement joins TRBV28 to TRBJ1-1; no reliable D call. Germline V lookup: CDR1 MDHEN, CDR2 SYDVKM. This CDR3 has 14 residues. V was trimmed by 5 bases and J by 5 bases, leaving 15 bases between them. CDR3 sequence (DNA): TGTGCCAGCAGTCCCGGTTCTACGAAGACTGAAGCTTTCTTT. It codes for CASSPGSTKTEAFF.

V is TRBV29-1 and J is TRBJ2-5; D gene ambiguous. Germline CDR1 SQVTM, CDR2 ANQGSEA. CDR3 length: 13 residues. The V gene lost 4 bases and the J gene lost 2 bases, with 11 bases spanning the gap. In DNA form, the CDR3 reads TGCAGCGTTGGAGGCCTACGACAAGAGACCCAGTACTTC. It is translated as CSVGGLRQETQYF. Variable domain in full (rest from reference TRBV29-1 and TRBJ2-5): SAVISQKPSRDICQRGTSLTIQCQVDSQVTMMFWYRQQPGQSLTLIATANQGSEATYESGFVIDKFPISRPNLTFSTLTVSNMSPEDSSIYLCSVGGLRQETQYFGPGTRLLVL.

This chain joins TRBV6-6 and TRBJ2-7; D ambiguous. The V end was cut by 5 bases, the J end by 4 bases, with 12 bases between. There are 13 residues in the CDR3. Looked up from germline, CDR1 is MNHNY and CDR2 is SVGAGI (reference sequence). CDR3 sequence: CASSLETIYEQYF. CDR3 nucleotide sequence: TGTGCCAGCAGTCTTGAGACAATATACGAGCAGTACTTC.

The chain joins TRBV19 to TRBJ2-3; no definite D call. This CDR3 spans 14 amino acids. Trimming shortened V by 7 bases and J by 2 bases, and 13 bases separated the two germline ends. Germline CDR1 is LNHDA and CDR2 is SQIVND (reference sequence). CDR3 DNA sequence: TGTGCCAGTAATCGTCAGGCTCCCACAGATACGCAGTATTTT. It yields the protein CASNRQAPTDTQYF. Filled out from reference TRBV19 and TRBJ2-3, the complete variable domain reads DGGITQSPKYLFRKEGQNVTLSCEQNLNHDAMYWYRQDPGQGLRLIYYSQIVNDFQKGDIAEGYSVSREKKESFPLTVTSAQKNPTAFYLCASNRQAPTDTQYFGPGTRLTVL.

About this clone itself: The junction shows a germline mismatch at one end, possibly a read error. The rearrangement uses TRBV7-7 and TRBJ2-1; TRBD2 aligns across 8 bases. CDR1 and CDR2 (germline): SSHAT, FNYEAQ (reference sequence). This CDR3 is built from 16 residues. The CDR3 DNA reads as TGTGCTAGCAGCTCGACCGGGACTAGCTCCTACAATGAGCAGTTCTTC. Translated, it gives CASSSTGTSSYNEQFF.

The V gene is TRBV9, the J gene TRBJ2-5, with 8 bases identical to TRBD1. The junction had 4 bases not matched to a gene; V was cut back by 0 bases and J by 0 bases. CDR1 and CDR2 from the germline V gene are SGDLS and YYNGEE. This CDR3 region has 16 residues. The CDR3 loop is CASSVGTGGYQETQYF. The CDR3 coding sequence is TGTGCCAGCAGCGTAGGAACAGGGGGATACCAAGAGACCCAGTACTTC. The entire variable domain, with the rest obtained from reference TRBV9 and TRBJ2-5, is as follows: DSGVTQTPKHLITATGQRVTLRCSPRSGDLSVYWYQQSLDQGLQFLIQYYNGEERAKGNILERFSAQQFPDLHSELNLSSLELGDSALYFCASSVGTGGYQETQYFGPGTRLLVL.

The chain uses TRBV28 and TRBJ2-3; 8 positions match TRBD1. V shed 8 bases, J shed 1 base, and the junction held 17 bases outside the gene matches. The CDR3 has 18 amino acids. CDR1 MDHEN and CDR2 SYDVKM come from the germline V gene. The CDR3 DNA reads as TGTGCCAGCTGTCTTAAGACGAAGACAGGGGAGGGCACAGATACGCAGTATTTT. It translates to CASCLKTKTGEGTDTQYF.

The CDR3, as DNA: TGTGCCAGCAGCTTGCCTCCGGGACTAGCTGACTACGAGCAGTACTTC. Translating gives CASSLPPGLADYEQYF. The chain links TRBV5-6 to TRBJ2-7; TRBD2 agrees at 9 bases. There are 16 residues in the CDR3. Germline V gene data show CDR1 as SGHDT and CDR2 as YYEEEE. V trimming: 1 base; J trimming: 3 bases; junction bases outside the gene matches: 8.

The chain has TRBV28 and TRBJ1-2; 7 nucleotides agree with TRBD1. The CDR3 consists of 14 residues. With V trimmed by 3 bases and J by 7 bases, 8 bases remained unmatched. The germline V gene has CDR1 MDHEN and CDR2 SYDVKM. DNA for the CDR3: TGTGCCAGCAGTTTGCAAACAGGGGTAGGTGGCTACACCTTC. As protein: CASSLQTGVGGYTF.

This clone was seen more than once but under ten times. The CDR3 sequence: CASSSPSGDTYNEQFF. In DNA form, the CDR3 reads TGTGCCAGCAGCTCACCAAGCGGGGACACCTACAATGAGCAGTTCTTC. The chain employs TRBV7-6 and TRBJ2-1; maybe TRBD2 (7 bases). V dropped 4 bases and J dropped 2 bases, with 15 bases sitting between them. The CDR3 loop spans 16 amino acids. Germline CDR1 SGHVS, CDR2 FNYEAQ.

The chain recombines TRBV7-9 with TRBJ1-1, with 10 positions matching TRBD1. The germline CDR1 and CDR2 sequences are SEHNR and FQNEAQ (reference sequence). The CDR3 extends over 15 amino acids. V was clipped by 0 bases and J by 11 bases; unmatched bases: 9. The CDR3 DNA follows: TGTGCCAGCAGCTTAGCCGGACAGGGGGGAGGTCGGGCTTTCTTT. It codes for CASSLAGQGGGRAFF.